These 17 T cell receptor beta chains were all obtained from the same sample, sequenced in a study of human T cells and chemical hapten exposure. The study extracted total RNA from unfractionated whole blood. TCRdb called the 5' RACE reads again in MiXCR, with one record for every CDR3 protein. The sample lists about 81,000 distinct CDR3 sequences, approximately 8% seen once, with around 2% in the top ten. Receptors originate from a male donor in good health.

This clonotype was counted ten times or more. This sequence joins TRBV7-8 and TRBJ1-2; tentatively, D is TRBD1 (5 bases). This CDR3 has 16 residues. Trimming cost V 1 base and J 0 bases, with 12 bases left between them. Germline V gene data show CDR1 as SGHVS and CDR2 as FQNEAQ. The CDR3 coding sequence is TGTGCCAGCAGCTTAGTTGGGGGGGTAGCTAACTATGGCTACACCTTC. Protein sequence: CASSLVGGVANYGYTF.

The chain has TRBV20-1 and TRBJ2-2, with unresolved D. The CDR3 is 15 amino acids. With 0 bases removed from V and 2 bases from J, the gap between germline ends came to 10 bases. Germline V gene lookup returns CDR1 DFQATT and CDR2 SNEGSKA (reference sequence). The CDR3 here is CSARDRTVNTGELFF. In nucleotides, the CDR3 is TGCAGTGCTAGAGATAGGACCGTAAACACCGGGGAGCTGTTTTTT.

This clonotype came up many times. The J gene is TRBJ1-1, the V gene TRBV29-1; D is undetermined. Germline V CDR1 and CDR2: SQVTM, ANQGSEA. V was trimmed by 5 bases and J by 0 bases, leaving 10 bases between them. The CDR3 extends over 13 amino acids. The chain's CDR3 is CSVQGLLNTEAFF. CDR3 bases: TGCAGCGTTCAAGGACTGTTGAACACTGAAGCTTTCTTT. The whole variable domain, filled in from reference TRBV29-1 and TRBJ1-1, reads SAVISQKPSRDICQRGTSLTIQCQVDSQVTMMFWYRQQPGQSLTLIATANQGSEATYESGFVIDKFPISRPNLTFSTLTVSNMSPEDSSIYLCSVQGLLNTEAFFGQGTRLTVV.

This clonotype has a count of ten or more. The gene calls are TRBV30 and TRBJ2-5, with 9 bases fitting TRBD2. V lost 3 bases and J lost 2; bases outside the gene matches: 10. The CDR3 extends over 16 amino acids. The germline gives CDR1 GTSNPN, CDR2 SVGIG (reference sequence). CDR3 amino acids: CAWSLGASGTQETQYF. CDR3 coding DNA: TGTGCCTGGAGCTTAGGGGCTAGCGGGACACAAGAGACCCAGTACTTC. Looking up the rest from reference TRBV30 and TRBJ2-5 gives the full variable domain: SQTIHQWPATLVQPVGSPLSLECTVEGTSNPNLYWYRQAAGRGLQLLFYSVGIGQISSEVPQNLSASRPQDRQFILSSKKLLLSDSGFYLCAWSLGASGTQETQYFGPGTRLLVL.

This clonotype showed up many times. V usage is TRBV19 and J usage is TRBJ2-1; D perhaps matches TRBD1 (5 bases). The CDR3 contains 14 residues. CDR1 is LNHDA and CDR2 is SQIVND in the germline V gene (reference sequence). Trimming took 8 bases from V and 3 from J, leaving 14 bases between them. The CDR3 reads CASSDKADYNEQFF. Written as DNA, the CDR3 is TGTGCCAGTTCGGACAAGGCAGACTACAATGAGCAGTTCTTC.

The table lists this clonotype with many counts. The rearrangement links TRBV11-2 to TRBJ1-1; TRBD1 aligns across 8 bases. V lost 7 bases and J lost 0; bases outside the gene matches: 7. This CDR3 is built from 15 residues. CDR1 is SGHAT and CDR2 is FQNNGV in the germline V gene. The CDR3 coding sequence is TGTGCCAGCACCATCGACAGGGGCCTGAACACTGAAGCTTTCTTT. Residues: CASTIDRGLNTEAFF. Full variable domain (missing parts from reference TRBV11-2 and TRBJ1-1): EAGVAQSPRYKIIEKRQSVAFWCNPISGHATLYWYQQILGQGPKLLIQFQNNGVVDDSQLPKDRFSAERLKGVDSTLKIQPAKLEDSAVYLCASTIDRGLNTEAFFGQGTRLTVV.

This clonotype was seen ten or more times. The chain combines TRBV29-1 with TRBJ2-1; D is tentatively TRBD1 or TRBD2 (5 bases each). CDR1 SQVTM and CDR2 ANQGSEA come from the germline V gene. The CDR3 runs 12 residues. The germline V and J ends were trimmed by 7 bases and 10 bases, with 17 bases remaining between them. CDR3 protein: CSDRHERLEQFF. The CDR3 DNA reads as TGCAGCGACAGGCATGAACGACTAGAGCAGTTCTTC.

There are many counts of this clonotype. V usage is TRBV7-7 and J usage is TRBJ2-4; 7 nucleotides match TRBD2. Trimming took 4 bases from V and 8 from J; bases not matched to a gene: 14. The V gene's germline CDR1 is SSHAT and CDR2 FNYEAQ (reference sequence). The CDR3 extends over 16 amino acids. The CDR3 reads CASSYRGRDYGDIQYF. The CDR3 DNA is TGTGCCAGCAGCTATAGGGGCCGGGACTACGGGGACATTCAGTACTTC.

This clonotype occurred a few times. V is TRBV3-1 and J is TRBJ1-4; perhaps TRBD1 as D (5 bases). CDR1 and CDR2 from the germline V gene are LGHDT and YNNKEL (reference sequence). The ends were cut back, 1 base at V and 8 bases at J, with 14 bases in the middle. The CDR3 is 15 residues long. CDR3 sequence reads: CASSQVGGRGEKLFF. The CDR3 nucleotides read TGTGCCAGCAGCCAAGTTGGGGGACGTGGCGAAAAACTGTTTTTT.

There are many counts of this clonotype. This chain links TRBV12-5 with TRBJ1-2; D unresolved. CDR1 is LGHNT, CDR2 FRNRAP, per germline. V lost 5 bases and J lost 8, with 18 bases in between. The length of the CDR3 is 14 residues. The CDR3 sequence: CASGPWPPFQGYTF. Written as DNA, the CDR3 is TGTGCTAGTGGTCCTTGGCCCCCTTTTCAAGGCTACACCTTC.

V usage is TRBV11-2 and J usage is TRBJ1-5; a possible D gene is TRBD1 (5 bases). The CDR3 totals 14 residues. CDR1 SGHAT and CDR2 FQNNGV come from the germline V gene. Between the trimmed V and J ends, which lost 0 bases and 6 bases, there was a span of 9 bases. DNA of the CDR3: TGTGCCAGCAGCTTAGAAGTTGGGGGTCAGCCCCAGCATTTT. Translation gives CASSLEVGGQPQHF.

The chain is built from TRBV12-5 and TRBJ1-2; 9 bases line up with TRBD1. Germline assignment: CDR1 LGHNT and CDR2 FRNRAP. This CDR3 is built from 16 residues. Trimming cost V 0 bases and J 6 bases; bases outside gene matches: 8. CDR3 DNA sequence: TGTGCTAGTGGTTTGGTCGTACAGGGGGCGGTCGATGGCTACACCTTC. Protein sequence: CASGLVVQGAVDGYTF.

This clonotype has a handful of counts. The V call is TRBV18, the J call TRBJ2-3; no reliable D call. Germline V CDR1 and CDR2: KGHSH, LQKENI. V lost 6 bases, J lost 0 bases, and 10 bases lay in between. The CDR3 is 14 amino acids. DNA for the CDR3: TGTGCCAGCTCCCCCGGGTCCAGCACAGATACGCAGTATTTT. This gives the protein CASSPGSSTDTQYF.

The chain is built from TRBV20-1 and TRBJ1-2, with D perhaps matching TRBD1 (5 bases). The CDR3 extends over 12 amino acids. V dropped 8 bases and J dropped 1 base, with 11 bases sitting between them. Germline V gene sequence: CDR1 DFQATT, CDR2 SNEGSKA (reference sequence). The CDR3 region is CSSSGGNYGYTF. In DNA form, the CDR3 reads TGCAGTTCGTCGGGGGGTAACTATGGCTACACCTTC.

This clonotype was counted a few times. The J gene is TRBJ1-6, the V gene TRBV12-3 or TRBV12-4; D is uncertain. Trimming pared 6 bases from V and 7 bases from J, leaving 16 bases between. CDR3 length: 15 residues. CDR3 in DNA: TGTGCCAGCAGGCTAAGGACGGACTTCAATTCACCCCTCCACTTT. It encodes CASRLRTDFNSPLHF.

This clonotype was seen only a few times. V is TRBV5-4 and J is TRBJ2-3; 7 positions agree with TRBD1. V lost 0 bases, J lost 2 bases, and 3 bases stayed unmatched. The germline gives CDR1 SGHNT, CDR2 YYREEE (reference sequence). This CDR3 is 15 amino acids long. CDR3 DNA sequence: TGTGCCAGCAGCTTGGCACAGGGGACCACAGATACGCAGTATTTT. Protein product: CASSLAQGTTDTQYF.

DNA of the CDR3: TGTGCCTGGAGTGTATTGCGGTCTCAAGAGACCCAGTACTTC. This gives the protein CAWSVLRSQETQYF. The gene calls are TRBV30 and TRBJ2-5, with D uncertain. Germline CDR1 and CDR2: GTSNPN and SVGIG (reference sequence). V was clipped by 0 bases and J by 2 bases, with 10 bases between them. The CDR3 runs 14 residues. The full variable domain, its missing parts supplied by reference TRBV30 and TRBJ2-5, is SQTIHQWPATLVQPVGSPLSLECTVEGTSNPNLYWYRQAAGRGLQLLFYSVGIGQISSEVPQNLSASRPQDRQFILSSKKLLLSDSGFYLCAWSVLRSQETQYFGPGTRLLVL.